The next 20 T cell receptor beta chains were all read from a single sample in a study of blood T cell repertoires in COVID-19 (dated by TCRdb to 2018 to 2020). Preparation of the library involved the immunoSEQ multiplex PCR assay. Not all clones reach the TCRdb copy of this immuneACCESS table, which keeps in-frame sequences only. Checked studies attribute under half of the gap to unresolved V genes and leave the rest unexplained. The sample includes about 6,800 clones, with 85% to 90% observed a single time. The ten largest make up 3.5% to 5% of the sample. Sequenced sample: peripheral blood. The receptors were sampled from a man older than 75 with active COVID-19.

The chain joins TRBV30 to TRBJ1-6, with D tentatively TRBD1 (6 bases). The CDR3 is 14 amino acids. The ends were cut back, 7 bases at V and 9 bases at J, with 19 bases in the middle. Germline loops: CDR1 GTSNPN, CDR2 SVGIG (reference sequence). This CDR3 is CAYRTTGLISPLHF. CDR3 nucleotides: TGTGCCTATAGAACTACAGGGTTAATTTCACCCCTCCACTTT.

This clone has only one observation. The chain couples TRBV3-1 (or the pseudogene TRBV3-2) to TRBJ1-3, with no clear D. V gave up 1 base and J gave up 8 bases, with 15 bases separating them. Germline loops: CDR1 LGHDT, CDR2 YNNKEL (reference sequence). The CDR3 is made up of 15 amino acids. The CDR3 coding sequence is TGTGCCAGCAGCCAAGGGAACGGTGTCGGGGACACCATATATTTT. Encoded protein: CASSQGNGVGDTIYF.

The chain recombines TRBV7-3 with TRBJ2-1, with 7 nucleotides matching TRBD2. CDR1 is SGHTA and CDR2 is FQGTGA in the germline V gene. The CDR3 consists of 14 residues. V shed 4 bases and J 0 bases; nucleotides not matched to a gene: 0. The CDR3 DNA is TGTGCCAGCAGCTGGACTAGCTCCTACAATGAGCAGTTCTTC. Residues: CASSWTSSYNEQFF.

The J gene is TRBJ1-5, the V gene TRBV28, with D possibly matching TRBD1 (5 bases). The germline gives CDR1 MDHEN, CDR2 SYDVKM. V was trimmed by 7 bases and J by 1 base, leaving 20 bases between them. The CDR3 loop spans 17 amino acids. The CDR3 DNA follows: TGTGCCAGCATCCCTTCGTGGGGGAGGATAAGCAATCAGCCCCAGCATTTT. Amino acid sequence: CASIPSWGRISNQPQHF.

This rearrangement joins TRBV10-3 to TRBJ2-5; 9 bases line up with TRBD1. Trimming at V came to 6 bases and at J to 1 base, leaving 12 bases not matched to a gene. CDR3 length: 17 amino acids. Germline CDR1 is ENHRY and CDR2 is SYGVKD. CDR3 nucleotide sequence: TGTGCCATCAGCCCTGGGACAGGGCAATTCCTCCAAGAGACCCAGTACTTC. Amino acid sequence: CAISPGTGQFLQETQYF.

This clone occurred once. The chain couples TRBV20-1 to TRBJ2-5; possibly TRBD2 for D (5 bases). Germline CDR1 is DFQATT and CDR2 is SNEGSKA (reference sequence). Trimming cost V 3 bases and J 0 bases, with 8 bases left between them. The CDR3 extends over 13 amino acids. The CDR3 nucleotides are TGCAGTGCTAGTCTGGACTACCAAGAGACCCAGTACTTC. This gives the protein CSASLDYQETQYF.

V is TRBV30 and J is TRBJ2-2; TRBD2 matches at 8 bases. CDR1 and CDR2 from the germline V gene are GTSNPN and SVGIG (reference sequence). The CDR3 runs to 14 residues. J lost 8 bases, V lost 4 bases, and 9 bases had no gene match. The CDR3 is CAWTVIRGRGELFF. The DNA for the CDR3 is TGTGCCTGGACAGTCATTCGCGGGAGGGGGGAGCTGTTTTTT.

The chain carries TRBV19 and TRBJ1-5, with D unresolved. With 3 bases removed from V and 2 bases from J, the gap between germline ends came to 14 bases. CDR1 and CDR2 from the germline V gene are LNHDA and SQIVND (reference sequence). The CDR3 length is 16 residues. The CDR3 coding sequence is TGTGCCAGTAGTATCCTCCGGACTCGGGGCAATCAGCCCCAGCATTTT. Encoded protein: CASSILRTRGNQPQHF.

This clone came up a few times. CDR3 coding DNA: TGTGCCAGCAGCGTACTCGGGGGGACGAACACCGGGGAGCTGTTTTTT. This gives the protein CASSVLGGTNTGELFF. The chain has TRBV9 and TRBJ2-2, with 7 bases that match TRBD2. V gave up 1 base and J gave up 0 bases; unmatched junction bases: 3. The CDR3 is 16 residues long. Germline V CDR1 and CDR2: SGDLS, YYNGEE.

The CDR3 reads CASKAGTDTDTQYF. The CDR3 region has the DNA TGTGCCAGCAAAGCTGGGACAGACACAGATACGCAGTATTTT. The V and J genes are TRBV2 and TRBJ2-3, with TRBD1 matching 7 bases. Germline V gene data show CDR1 as SNHLY and CDR2 as FYNNEI. The V gene end was trimmed by 7 bases and the J gene end by 2 bases; junction bases not matched to a gene: 6. The CDR3 consists of 14 residues. The complete variable domain, with remaining parts taken from reference TRBV2 and TRBJ2-3, reads EPEVTQTPSHQVTQMGQEVILRCVPISNHLYFYWYRQILGQKVEFLVSFYNNEISEKSEIFDDQFSVERPDGSNFTLKIRSTKLEDSAMYFCASKAGTDTDTQYFGPGTRLTVL.

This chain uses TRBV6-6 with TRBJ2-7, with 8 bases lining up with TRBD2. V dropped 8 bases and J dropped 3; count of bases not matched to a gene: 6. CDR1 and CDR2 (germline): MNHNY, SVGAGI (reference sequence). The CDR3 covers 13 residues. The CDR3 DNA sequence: TGTGCCAGCCGGACTAGCAGAGACTACGAGCAGTACTTC. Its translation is CASRTSRDYEQYF.

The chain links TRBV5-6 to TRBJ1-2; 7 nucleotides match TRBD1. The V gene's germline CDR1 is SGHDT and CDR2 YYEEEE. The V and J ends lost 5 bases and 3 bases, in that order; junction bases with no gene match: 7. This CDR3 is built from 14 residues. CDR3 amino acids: CASRGRGRYYGYTF. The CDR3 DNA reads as TGTGCCAGCAGGGGCAGGGGGAGGTACTATGGCTACACCTTC.

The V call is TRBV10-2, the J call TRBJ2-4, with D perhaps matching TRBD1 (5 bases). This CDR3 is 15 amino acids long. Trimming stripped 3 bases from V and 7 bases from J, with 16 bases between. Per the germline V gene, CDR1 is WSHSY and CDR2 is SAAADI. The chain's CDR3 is CASSDGQGSQNIQYF. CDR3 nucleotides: TGCGCCAGCAGTGATGGGCAGGGTAGTCAGAACATTCAGTACTTC.

The CDR3 spells CASSTGGRAKQETQYF. The DNA for the CDR3 is TGTGCCAGCTCTACGGGTGGGAGGGCGAAGCAAGAGACCCAGTACTTC. V usage is TRBV18 and J usage is TRBJ2-5; 7 positions match TRBD2. Germline V gives CDR1 KGHSH, CDR2 LQKENI. Losses at the gene ends were 6 bases for V and 2 bases for J; bases not matched to a gene: 12. The CDR3 contains 16 residues.

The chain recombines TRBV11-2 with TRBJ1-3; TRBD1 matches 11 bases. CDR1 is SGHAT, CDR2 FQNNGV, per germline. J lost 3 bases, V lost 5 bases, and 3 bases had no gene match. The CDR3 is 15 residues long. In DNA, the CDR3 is TGTGCCAGCAGCAAGGACAGGGGGCTTGGAAACACCATATATTTT. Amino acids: CASSKDRGLGNTIYF.

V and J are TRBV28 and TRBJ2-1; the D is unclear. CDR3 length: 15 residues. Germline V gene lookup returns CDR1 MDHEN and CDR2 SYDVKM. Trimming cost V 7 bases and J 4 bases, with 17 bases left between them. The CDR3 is CASKASGIRYNEQFF. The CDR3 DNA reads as TGTGCCAGCAAAGCTTCGGGTATTAGGTACAATGAGCAGTTCTTC.

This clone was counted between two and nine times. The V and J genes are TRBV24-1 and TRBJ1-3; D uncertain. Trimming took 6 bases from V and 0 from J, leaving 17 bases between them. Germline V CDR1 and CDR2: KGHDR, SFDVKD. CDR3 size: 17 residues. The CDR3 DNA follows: TGTGCCACCAGTCTGATCTATCAAACGAGCTCTGGAAACACCATATATTTT. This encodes CATSLIYQTSSGNTIYF.

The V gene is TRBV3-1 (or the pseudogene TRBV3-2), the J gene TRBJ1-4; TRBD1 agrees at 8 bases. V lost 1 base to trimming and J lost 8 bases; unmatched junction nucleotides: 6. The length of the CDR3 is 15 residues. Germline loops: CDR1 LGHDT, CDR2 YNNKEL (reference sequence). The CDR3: CASSQGQGAGEKLFF. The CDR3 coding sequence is TGTGCCAGCAGCCAAGGGCAGGGGGCGGGAGAAAAACTGTTTTTT.

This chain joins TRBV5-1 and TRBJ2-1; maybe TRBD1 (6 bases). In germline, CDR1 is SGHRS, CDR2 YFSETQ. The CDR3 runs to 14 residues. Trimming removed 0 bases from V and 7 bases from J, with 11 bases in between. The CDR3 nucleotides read TGCGCCAGCAGCTTGGGAGGACAGCGAAATGAGCAGTTCTTC. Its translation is CASSLGGQRNEQFF.

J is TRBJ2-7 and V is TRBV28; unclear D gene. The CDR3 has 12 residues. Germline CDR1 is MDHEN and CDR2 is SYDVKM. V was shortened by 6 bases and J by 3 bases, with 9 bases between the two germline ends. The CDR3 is CASRPSNYEQYF. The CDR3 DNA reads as TGTGCCAGCAGACCCTCTAACTACGAGCAGTACTTC.